This entry describes one T cell receptor (beta chain). This clonotype was observed at least ten times. Its antigen is still unknown. No much larger clonotype is one base removed from it; base qualities were not supplied. The germline V gene encodes CDR1 DFQATT and CDR2 SNEGSKA (reference sequence). The CDR3 runs 15 residues from the cysteine to the phenylalanine. Kept here is only the CDR3 DNA, which spans 45 bases and is read in frame from base 1. V is pruned by 1 base and J by 9 bases, leaving 10 bases of the junction without a gene match. These data originate in a study of T cells in Graves' hyperthyroidism and ophthalmopathy (dated by TCRdb to the late 2010s). In terms of the full investigation: Peripheral blood was collected at initial diagnosis, before any treatment. Thyroid tissue and blood T-cell repertoires from roughly six Graves' hyperthyroidism patients were also compared in the study. The paper reports TCR Vbeta CDR3 sequencing of over 130 peripheral blood samples: under 45 ophthalmopathy, over 70 hyperthyroidism and around 17 progressor patients. Prospective prediction of ophthalmopathy was tested in an independent validation cohort of under 20 hyperthyroidism patients and 15 to 17 patients who later progressed to ophthalmopathy. TCR V-J signatures able to tell the groups apart were searched for in a discovery cohort of around 95 patients, of whom more than 40 had Graves' ophthalmopathy and roughly 58 had stable Graves' hyperthyroidism. After blood sampling, hyperthyroidism patients were treated with methimazole at a starting dose of 30 mg daily, and ophthalmopathy patients were treated with high-dose intravenous methylprednisolone. The 100 discovery patients were randomly split 7:3 into training and test sets. General conclusions and limits of the study: In cross-validation, a model built on a 13 V-J signature told ophthalmopathy apart from stable hyperthyroidism with 85% to 90% sensitivity and approximately 81% specificity, and in testing the same model reached 80%/75%. Most expanded thyroid clonotypes (frequency above 0.001) were also found in blood, which suggests that blood repertoires may mirror thyroid immune responses. No statistical method was used to set the sample size in advance, and investigators knew the group allocation. In validation, the model predicted progression to ophthalmopathy a median of about 6 months before onset, with about 67% sensitivity and more than 72% specificity.

In the ophthalmopathy patients, disease was moderately to severely active, with a Clinical Activity Score of 3 or more, a NOSPECS grade of 4 or more, and a duration of less than 3 months. Patients with uncontrolled infections, other autoimmune diseases, pregnancy or lactation were excluded. Diagnoses relied on clinical symptoms, serum thyroxine and TRAb, thyroid ultrasound and orbital computed tomography. PBMCs were separated from around 9.1 ml of fresh peripheral blood using Ficoll-Paque density gradient centrifugation. Total RNA was extracted using Trizol reagent, and RNA quality was assessed on an Agilent 2100 Bioanalyzer. The TCR beta CDR3 regions were amplified from the RNA transcripts. The TCR CDR3 was subjected to a first round of RT-PCR using the HTBI primer set and the Qiagen OneStep RT-PCR kit. Libraries were constructed in a second round of multiplex PCR, after which size selection and purification were performed. Libraries were sequenced paired-end with 100 bp reads on an Illumina HiSeq2000. The paper's data handling went like this. SOAPnuke was used to process the raw data, with reads discarded if the reads contained adapters or uncalled bases, had a mean Phred below 15, or lacked an exact constant-primer or identifier match. COPE v1.2.5 was used to merge high-quality paired reads, and clonotypes were defined as unique nucleotide sequences. MiTCR v1.1 was used to align clonotypes to the IMGT TRBV, TRBD and TRBJ reference segments. Only V-J combinations with frequency above 0.0001, covering 98% to 99.2% of repertoires, were analysed. A TCS score was defined as the ratio of F50 (clonal expansion) to E x V (chaos), with BLOSUM62-based TCRdist applied between CDR3 peptides within each V-J. Welch's t-statistics and random forest reduced fewer than 600 V-J features to about 12, which were used in a naive Bayes classifier (R e1071). Through fastp at Q25 and MiXCR, TCRdb rebuilt clones from the public reads, retaining in-frame beta chains. Identical CDR3 proteins give one entry, which carries the most common genes and DNA. Clone size and V and J calls follow TCRdb, not the original study. The sample table shows hundreds of thousands of distinct CDR3 sequences, and roughly a sixth are seen once. The top ten constitute approximately 3.5% of the sample.

The chain was built from TRBV20-1 and TRBJ2-1; 9 middle bases align to TRBD2. This clonotype was obtained from a woman aged 40 to 50 with Graves' ophthalmopathy. The sample comprised blood. The sequence in DNA is TGCAGTGCTAGAGGTGTTCGGCGGGAGGGCATTGAGCAGTTCTTC. Its product reads: CSARGVRREGIEQFF.